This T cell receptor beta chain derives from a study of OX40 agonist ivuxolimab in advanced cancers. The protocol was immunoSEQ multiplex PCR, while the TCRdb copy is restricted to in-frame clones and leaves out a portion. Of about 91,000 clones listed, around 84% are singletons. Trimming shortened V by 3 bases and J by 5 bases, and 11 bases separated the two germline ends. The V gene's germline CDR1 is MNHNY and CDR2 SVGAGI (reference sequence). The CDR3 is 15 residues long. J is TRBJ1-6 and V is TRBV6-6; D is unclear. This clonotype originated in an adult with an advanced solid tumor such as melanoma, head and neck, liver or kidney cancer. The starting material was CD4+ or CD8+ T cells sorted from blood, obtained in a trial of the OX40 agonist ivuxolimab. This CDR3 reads CASSYEGTDNSPLHF. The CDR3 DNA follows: TGTGCCAGCAGTTATGAGGGAACAGATAATTCACCCCTCCACTTT.